The following is a T cell receptor (beta chain) sequence with its context. The sample comes from a study of CD8+ T cells in alopecia areata. Extraction and reverse transcription of RNA yielded cDNA as the sequencing template. Only in-frame clones appear in the TCRdb table, and some are missing; sequencing was by immunoSEQ multiplex PCR. The table shows some 240,000 clones, with 50% to 60% occurring only once. The sample's treatment: oral pan-JAK inhibitor, 5-10 mg twice daily. CDR1 is GTSNPN and CDR2 is SVGIG in the germline V gene (reference sequence). The CDR3 covers 14 residues. The ends were cut back, 2 bases at V and 0 bases at J, with 10 bases in the middle.

The chain combines TRBV30 with TRBJ1-1; weak D call: TRBD1 (5 bases). The clonotype was recovered from a human donor with alopecia areata. Sequencing used CD4+ T cells sorted from blood, obtained at week 4, from a patient treated with tofacitinib. The CDR3 DNA sequence: TGTGCCTGGAGTATGGACAACTTGAACACTGAAGCTTTCTTT. Translating gives CAWSMDNLNTEAFF.